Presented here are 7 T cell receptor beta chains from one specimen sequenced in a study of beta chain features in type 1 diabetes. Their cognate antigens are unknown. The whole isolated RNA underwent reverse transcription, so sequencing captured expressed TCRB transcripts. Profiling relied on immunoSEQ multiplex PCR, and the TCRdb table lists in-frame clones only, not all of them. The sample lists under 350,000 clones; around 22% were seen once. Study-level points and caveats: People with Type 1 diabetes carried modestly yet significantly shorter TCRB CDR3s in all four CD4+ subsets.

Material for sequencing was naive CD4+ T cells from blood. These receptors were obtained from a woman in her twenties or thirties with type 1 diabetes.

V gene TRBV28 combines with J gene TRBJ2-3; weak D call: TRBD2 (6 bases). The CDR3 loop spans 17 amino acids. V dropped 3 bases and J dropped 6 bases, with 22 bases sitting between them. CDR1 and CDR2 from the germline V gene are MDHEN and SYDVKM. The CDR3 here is CASSFHEGRSSTDTQYF. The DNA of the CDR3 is TGTGCCAGCAGTTTCCACGAGGGGAGGAGTTCCACGGATACGCAGTATTTT.

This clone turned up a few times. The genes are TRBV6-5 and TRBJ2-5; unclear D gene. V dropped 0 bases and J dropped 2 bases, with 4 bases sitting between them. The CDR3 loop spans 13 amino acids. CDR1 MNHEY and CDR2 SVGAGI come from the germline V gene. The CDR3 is CASSYSLQETQYF. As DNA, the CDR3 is TGTGCCAGCAGTTACTCCCTTCAAGAGACCCAGTACTTC.

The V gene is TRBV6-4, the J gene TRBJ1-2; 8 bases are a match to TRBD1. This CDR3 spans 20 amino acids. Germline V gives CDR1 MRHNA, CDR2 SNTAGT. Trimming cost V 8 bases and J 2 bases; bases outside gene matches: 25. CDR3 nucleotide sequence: TGTGCCAGCGTCTTTGGACAGGGACGAGGTGGAGGTGGGAAAAACTATGGCTACACCTTC. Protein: CASVFGQGRGGGGKNYGYTF.

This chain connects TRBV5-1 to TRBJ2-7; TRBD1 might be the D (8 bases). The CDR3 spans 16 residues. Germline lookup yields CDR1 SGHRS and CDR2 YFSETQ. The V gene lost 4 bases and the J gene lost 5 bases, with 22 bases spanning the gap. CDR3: CASSIERDRSRDEQYF. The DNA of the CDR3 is TGCGCCAGCAGCATAGAGCGGGACAGGAGCCGAGACGAGCAGTACTTC.

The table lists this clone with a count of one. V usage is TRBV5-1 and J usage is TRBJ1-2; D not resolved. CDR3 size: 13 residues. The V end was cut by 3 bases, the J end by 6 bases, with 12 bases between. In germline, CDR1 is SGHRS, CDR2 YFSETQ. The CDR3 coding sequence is TGCGCCAGCAGCTCCGGACTGGTGAATGGCTACACCTTC. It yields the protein CASSSGLVNGYTF.

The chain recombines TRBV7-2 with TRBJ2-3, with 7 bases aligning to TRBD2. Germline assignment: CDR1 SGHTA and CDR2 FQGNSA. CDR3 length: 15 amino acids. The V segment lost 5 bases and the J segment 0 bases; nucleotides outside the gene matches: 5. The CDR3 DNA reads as TGTGCCAGCAGCCGAACGGGGGGTAGCACAGATACGCAGTATTTT. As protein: CASSRTGGSTDTQYF.

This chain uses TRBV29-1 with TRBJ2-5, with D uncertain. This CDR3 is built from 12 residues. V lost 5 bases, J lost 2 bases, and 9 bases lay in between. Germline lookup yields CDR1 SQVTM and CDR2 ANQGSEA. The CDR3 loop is CSVYTFQETQYF. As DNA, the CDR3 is TGCAGCGTTTACACATTTCAAGAGACCCAGTACTTC.